These 30 T cell receptor beta chains share one sample of origin, sequenced in a study of control samples from healthy donors and cancer patients. Sequencing used immunoSEQ multiplex PCR; TCRdb keeps in-frame clones, though not all of them. Here the sample spans about 110,000 clones, more than 75% being singletons. The sequenced sample consisted of PBMCs. These TCRs come from a woman aged 60 to 75 with lung cancer.

The sample holds a few counts of this clone. This rearrangement joins TRBV27 to TRBJ2-1, with 8 bases identical to TRBD2. Unmatched junction bases numbered 11, after V lost 8 bases and J lost 8 bases. The CDR3 is made up of 14 amino acids. Germline-derived CDR1 and CDR2 are MNHEY and SMNVEV (reference sequence). The CDR3 bases are TGTGCCAGCGTACGGGGGGGCCTGCCTTATGAGCAGTTCTTC. Translation gives CASVRGGLPYEQFF.

The chain carries TRBV11-3 and TRBJ2-1; 14 bases map to TRBD2. The CDR3 has 19 residues. V shed 5 bases and J 2 bases; nucleotides not matched to a gene: 11. In germline, CDR1 is SGHNT, CDR2 YENEEA. The CDR3 spells CASSNPGLAGGRTYNEQFF. CDR3 coding DNA: TGTGCCAGCAGCAATCCCGGACTAGCGGGAGGTAGGACCTACAATGAGCAGTTCTTC.

The chain joins TRBV5-1 to TRBJ1-1; D unclear. There are 15 residues in the CDR3. Germline CDR1 is SGHRS and CDR2 is YFSETQ. The V end lost 4 bases, the J end lost 8 bases, and 21 bases lay between the germline ends. CDR3 DNA: TGCGCCAGCAGCCCCACCCCCGGGGTGGCAGCAGAAGCTTTCTTT. Amino acid sequence: CASSPTPGVAAEAFF.

The rearrangement links TRBV7-9 to TRBJ1-1, with 9 bases identical to TRBD1. The CDR3 extends over 15 amino acids. Trimming took 2 bases from V and 1 from J; bases not matched to a gene: 2. The germline V gene encodes CDR1 SEHNR and CDR2 FQNEAQ (reference sequence). CDR3 in amino acids: CASSLPTGGNTEAFF. The CDR3 nucleotides are TGTGCCAGCAGCTTACCGACAGGGGGGAACACTGAAGCTTTCTTT.

The CDR3 loop is CATLQDSPNQPQHF. CDR3 in DNA: TGTGCCACCCTTCAGGACAGTCCTAATCAGCCCCAGCATTTT. The rearrangement joins TRBV6-5 to TRBJ1-5, with D possibly matching TRBD1 (6 bases). Trimming stripped 10 bases from V and 4 bases from J, with 17 bases between. The CDR3 consists of 14 residues. In germline, CDR1 is MNHEY, CDR2 SVGAGI.

This chain connects TRBV18 to TRBJ2-1; D is possibly TRBD2 (6 bases). V lost 4 bases and J lost 7, with 14 bases in between. Looked up from germline, CDR1 is KGHSH and CDR2 is LQKENI. CDR3 size: 14 residues. In DNA, the CDR3 is TGTGCCAGCTCACAAGACCTGGGGGGTAATGAGCAGTTCTTC. Its translation: CASSQDLGGNEQFF. Together with reference TRBV18 and TRBJ2-1, the CDR3 gives the full variable domain: NAGVMQNPRHLVRRRGQEARLRCSPMKGHSHVYWYRQLPEEGLKFMVYLQKENIIDESGMPKERFSAEFPKEGPSILRIQQVVRGDSAAYFCASSQDLGGNEQFFGPGTRLTVL.

A few counts support this clone. The V call is TRBV6-1, the J call TRBJ1-5; D unresolved. Germline CDR1 is MNHNS and CDR2 is SASEGT. With 2 bases removed from V and 0 bases from J, the gap between germline ends came to 14 bases. There are 17 residues in the CDR3. The CDR3 DNA reads TGTGCCAGCAGTGAACTTCTAACAACCGATAGCAATCAGCCCCAGCATTTT. This sequence encodes CASSELLTTDSNQPQHF.

The CDR3 DNA reads as TGCGCCAGCAGCTTGAACGCCCTGACAGGGTCGGGGATGAACACTGAAGCTTTCTTT. Translating it yields CASSLNALTGSGMNTEAFF. The chain employs TRBV5-1 and TRBJ1-1, with 7 positions matching TRBD1. V trimming: 1 base; J trimming: 0 bases; junction bases outside the gene matches: 15. CDR1 and CDR2 (germline): SGHRS, YFSETQ. This CDR3 region has 19 residues.

V gene TRBV13 combines with J gene TRBJ1-2, with D possibly matching TRBD1 (6 bases). From germline, CDR1 is PRHDT and CDR2 FYEKMQ (reference sequence). This CDR3 is 18 amino acids long. V lost 2 bases to trimming and J lost 1 base, with 20 bases between them. CDR3 sequence: CASSLLGAGRAFNYGYTF. The CDR3 DNA follows: TGTGCCAGCAGCTTATTGGGGGCGGGGAGGGCGTTTAACTATGGCTACACCTTC.

The gene calls are TRBV5-1 and TRBJ2-7; no firm D call. V lost 2 bases and J lost 7, with 10 bases in between. Looked up from germline, CDR1 is SGHRS and CDR2 is YFSETQ. The CDR3 loop spans 12 amino acids. The CDR3 loop reads CASSLEIGEQYF. CDR3 nucleotides: TGCGCCAGCAGCTTAGAGATTGGGGAGCAGTACTTC. Based on the CDR3 plus reference TRBV5-1 and TRBJ2-7, the full variable domain is KAGVTQTPRYLIKTRGQQVTLSCSPISGHRSVSWYQQTPGQGLQFLFEYFSETQRNKGNFPGRFSGRQFSNSRSEMNVSTLELGDSALYLCASSLEIGEQYFGPGTRLTVT.

V is TRBV27 and J is TRBJ1-1, with TRBD1 as a possible D gene (6 bases). From germline, CDR1 is MNHEY and CDR2 SMNVEV (reference sequence). The CDR3 runs to 15 residues. Trimming removed 6 bases from V and 5 bases from J, with 19 bases in between. The CDR3 loop is CASSPTGLRRTEAFF. The CDR3 bases are TGTGCCAGCAGCCCCACAGGGTTGAGGCGGACTGAAGCTTTCTTT.

This chain links TRBV7-9 with TRBJ2-2; the match to TRBD2 covers 8 bases. There are 15 residues in the CDR3. J gave up 6 bases and V 7 bases, and 10 bases lay outside the gene matches. Germline loops: CDR1 SEHNR, CDR2 FQNEAQ (reference sequence). The chain's CDR3 is CASNPGGAMAGELFF. CDR3 DNA: TGTGCCAGCAACCCCGGGGGGGCAATGGCCGGGGAGCTGTTTTTT.

The chain combines TRBV27 with TRBJ1-1; D ambiguous. Between the trimmed V and J ends, which lost 2 bases and 3 bases, there was a span of 10 bases. This CDR3 region has 14 residues. CDR1 and CDR2 (germline): MNHEY, SMNVEV (reference sequence). In DNA, the CDR3 is TGTGCCAGCAGTTTACGGATAGGGTACACTGAAGCTTTCTTT. It translates to CASSLRIGYTEAFF.

The gene calls are TRBV19 and TRBJ2-7; D gene unclear. Germline loops: CDR1 LNHDA, CDR2 SQIVND (reference sequence). The CDR3 length is 13 residues. Trimming shortened V by 1 base and J by 2 bases, and 6 bases separated the two germline ends. The CDR3 bases are TGTGCCAGTAGTATAGGCTCCGCCTACGAGCAGTACTTC. Its translation: CASSIGSAYEQYF.

The V gene is TRBV2, the J gene TRBJ2-3, with TRBD2 matching over 8 bases. With 2 bases clipped from V and 3 bases from J, the junction kept 7 bases outside the gene matches. From germline, CDR1 is SNHLY and CDR2 FYNNEI. The CDR3 spans 16 residues. This CDR3 reads CASSELGLAGTDTQYF. The CDR3 DNA reads TGTGCCAGCAGTGAACTCGGACTAGCAGGTACAGATACGCAGTATTTT.

The chain uses TRBV27 and TRBJ1-2; TRBD1 might be the D (6 bases). Trimming took off 8 bases at V and 8 bases at J, with 18 bases between the two ends. CDR1 is MNHEY and CDR2 is SMNVEV in the germline V gene (reference sequence). This CDR3 contains 13 residues. In DNA, the CDR3 is TGTGCCAGCTCACAGGGACATGCCGGGGGCTACACCTTC. Amino acid sequence: CASSQGHAGGYTF.

The V gene is TRBV19, the J gene TRBJ1-4, with D perhaps TRBD1 (5 bases). The germline V gene encodes CDR1 LNHDA and CDR2 SQIVND (reference sequence). The CDR3 runs 15 residues. Trimming removed 9 bases at V and 4 bases at J, with 18 bases between. CDR3 coding DNA: TGTGCCAGCTCAACAGGTTTTGAGAGTAATGAAAAACTGTTTTTT. Translated, it gives CASSTGFESNEKLFF.

This clone was observed a handful of times. The chain carries TRBV5-5 and TRBJ1-4; the match to TRBD1 covers 7 bases. V was clipped by 4 bases and J by 6 bases; unmatched bases: 9. This CDR3 region has 15 residues. CDR1 is SGHKS, CDR2 YYEKEE, per germline (reference sequence). The CDR3 sequence: CASSASGGLYEKLFF. CDR3 DNA: TGTGCCAGCAGCGCCTCAGGGGGGCTGTATGAAAAACTGTTTTTT. Combining the CDR3 with reference TRBV5-5 and TRBJ1-4 gives the whole variable domain DAGVTQSPTHLIKTRGQQVTLRCSPISGHKSVSWYQQVLGQGPQFIFQYYEKEERGRGNFPDRFSARQFPNYSSELNVNALLLGDSALYLCASSASGGLYEKLFFGSGTQLSVL.

This chain uses TRBV18 with TRBJ1-2, with D possibly being TRBD1 (6 bases). The CDR3 is 14 amino acids. CDR1 and CDR2 from the germline V gene are KGHSH and LQKENI. Between the trimmed V and J ends, which lost 3 bases and 4 bases, there was a span of 12 bases. CDR3 sequence (DNA): TGTGCCAGCTCACCCGAGGGGGGGGCCTATGGCTACACCTTC. Protein product: CASSPEGGAYGYTF.

This clone has a handful of counts. The junction and the germline gene differ at one end; a read error may be behind it. The rearrangement uses TRBV11-3 and TRBJ2-3; D gene unclear. This CDR3 has 14 residues. Germline CDR1 SGHNT, CDR2 YENEEA. The CDR3 sequence: CATSRFGSTDTQYF. The CDR3 coding sequence is TGTGCCACCAGCCGCTTTGGGAGCACAGATACGCAGTATTTT.

The rearrangement uses TRBV6-6 and TRBJ2-1; 14 nucleotides line up with TRBD2. The CDR3 runs to 18 residues. The V segment lost 5 bases and the J segment 8 bases; nucleotides outside the gene matches: 14. Germline lookup yields CDR1 MNHNY and CDR2 SVGAGI (reference sequence). The CDR3 here is CASSRQPGTSGRGDEQFF. The CDR3 coding sequence is TGTGCCAGCAGTCGCCAACCCGGGACTAGCGGGAGAGGGGATGAGCAGTTCTTC.

J is TRBJ1-3 and V is TRBV7-2, with no clear D. Germline V gene sequence: CDR1 SGHTA, CDR2 FQGNSA. CDR3 size: 13 residues. V lost 7 bases and J lost 0, with 7 bases in between. The CDR3 region has the DNA TGTGCCAGCACCCTTAACTCTGGAAACACCATATATTTT. Translating it yields CASTLNSGNTIYF.

The chain has TRBV15 and TRBJ1-5; D is undetermined. The CDR3 totals 14 residues. Trimming removed 0 bases at V and 6 bases at J, with 9 bases between. Germline V gene lookup returns CDR1 LNHNV and CDR2 YYDKDF (reference sequence). The CDR3 reads CATSRDRLAQPQHF. CDR3 in DNA: TGTGCCACCAGCAGAGATAGGCTTGCTCAGCCCCAGCATTTT.

The genes are TRBV3-1 (or the pseudogene TRBV3-2) and TRBJ2-7; D possibly corresponds to TRBD1 (6 bases). Trimming pared 1 base from V and 6 bases from J, leaving 19 bases between. Germline loops: CDR1 LGHDT, CDR2 YNNKEL (reference sequence). The CDR3 consists of 16 residues. The CDR3 here is CASSQVYSNRATEQYF. The CDR3 region has the DNA TGTGCCAGCAGCCAAGTGTACAGTAACAGGGCGACCGAGCAGTACTTC.

The chain recombines TRBV6-5 with TRBJ1-1; D possibly corresponds to TRBD1 (5 bases). Germline V gene sequence: CDR1 MNHEY, CDR2 SVGAGI. Trimming took 0 bases from V and 4 from J, leaving 15 bases between them. This CDR3 is built from 16 residues. CDR3 in amino acids: CASSYSEGFLGTEAFF. CDR3 in DNA: TGTGCCAGCAGTTACTCTGAGGGGTTCTTGGGCACTGAAGCTTTCTTT.

The chain joins TRBV2 to TRBJ2-5, with 10 positions matching TRBD1. The trim removed 3 bases at V and 1 base at J, leaving 8 bases unmatched. The CDR3 loop spans 17 amino acids. Germline V gene data show CDR1 as SNHLY and CDR2 as FYNNEI. The CDR3 loop is CASSDAADRGSQETQYF. As DNA, the CDR3 is TGTGCCAGCAGTGATGCGGCGGACAGGGGGAGCCAAGAGACCCAGTACTTC.

The chain carries TRBV6-4 and TRBJ2-2; D may be TRBD1 (6 bases). Trimming cost V 3 bases and J 2 bases, with 7 bases left between them. Germline CDR1 and CDR2: MRHNA and SNTAGT. This CDR3 has 14 amino acids. The CDR3 region has the DNA TGTGCCAGCAGTGAACAGGGAAACACCGGGGAGCTGTTTTTT. Amino acids: CASSEQGNTGELFF.

The CDR3 region is CASSPQVAGEQFF. DNA for the CDR3: TGTGCCAGCAGCCCGCAGGTAGCCGGCGAGCAGTTCTTC. The rearrangement links TRBV14 to TRBJ2-1; D remains unclear. The CDR3 has 13 amino acids. V was pared by 4 bases and J by 10 bases, with 14 bases between. Looked up from germline, CDR1 is SGHDN and CDR2 is FVKESK. The whole variable domain, remainder taken from reference TRBV14 and TRBJ2-1, is EAGVTQFPSHSVIEKGQTVTLRCDPISGHDNLYWYRRVMGKEIKFLLHFVKESKQDESGMPNNRFLAERTGGTYSTLKVQPAELEDSGVYFCASSPQVAGEQFFGPGTRLTVL.

The chain carries TRBV6-2 or TRBV6-3 and TRBJ1-1, with 9 positions matching TRBD1. CDR3 length: 16 residues. Germline CDR1 MNHEY, CDR2 SVGEGT. V shed 5 bases and J 5 bases; nucleotides not matched to a gene: 12. The CDR3 region is CASSLPTGGSWTEAFF. CDR3 bases: TGTGCCAGCAGTCTCCCGACAGGGGGTTCGTGGACTGAAGCTTTCTTT.

This chain joins TRBV6-6 and TRBJ2-3; 8 nucleotides agree with TRBD1. The CDR3 length is 12 residues. CDR1 and CDR2 (germline): MNHNY, SVGAGI (reference sequence). The V gene end was trimmed by 5 bases and the J gene end by 5 bases; junction bases not matched to a gene: 0. CDR3 bases: TGTGCCAGCAGTACAGGGGGAGATACGCAGTATTTT. Translating gives CASSTGGDTQYF.